One and the same sample provided the 17 T cell receptor beta chains below, sequenced in a study of shared clonotypes between healthy human individuals. The method was immunoSEQ multiplex PCR; TCRdb's version includes in-frame clones alone and lacks a portion of them. The table records around 550,000 clones, almost 97% of them present only once. Sample: naive CD4+ T cells sorted from blood. The subset denotes: CD45RA+ positively selected. These receptors originate from a woman aged 25 to 39 in good health.

The J gene is TRBJ2-7, the V gene TRBV18; D may be TRBD2 (7 bases). Germline V CDR1 and CDR2: KGHSH, LQKENI. The CDR3 covers 16 residues. V dropped 3 bases and J dropped 4 bases, with 19 bases sitting between them. CDR3 in DNA: TGTGCCAGCTCACCGAGTGGCGGGAGTAGGGGGTACGAGCAGTACTTC. This translates into CASSPSGGSRGYEQYF.

This chain connects TRBV5-4 to TRBJ2-3; D is possibly TRBD2 (6 bases). With 4 bases removed from V and 4 bases from J, the gap between germline ends came to 16 bases. This CDR3 contains 15 residues. Germline CDR1 is SGHNT and CDR2 is YYREEE (reference sequence). The CDR3 reads CASSQTSTLADTQYF. In DNA form, the CDR3 reads TGTGCCAGCAGCCAGACTAGTACCCTCGCAGATACGCAGTATTTT.

The J gene is TRBJ2-5, the V gene TRBV7-3, with 8 bases fitting TRBD2. From germline, CDR1 is SGHTA and CDR2 FQGTGA. Trimming took 5 bases from V and 1 from J; bases not matched to a gene: 6. This CDR3 has 15 amino acids. The CDR3 protein is CASSPLAGSQETQYF. The CDR3 coding sequence is TGTGCCAGCAGCCCCCTAGCGGGCAGCCAAGAGACCCAGTACTTC.

The chain uses TRBV27 and TRBJ1-6; tentative D call: TRBD1 (6 bases). This CDR3 spans 16 amino acids. V lost 2 bases, J lost 1 base, and 9 bases lay in between. Germline loops: CDR1 MNHEY, CDR2 SMNVEV (reference sequence). CDR3 nucleotide sequence: TGTGCCAGCAGTTTAGTACAGGGTTCCTATAATTCACCCCTCCACTTT. The encoded protein is CASSLVQGSYNSPLHF.

V is TRBV6-5 and J is TRBJ2-5, with unresolved D. The CDR3 extends over 11 amino acids. Germline V CDR1 and CDR2: MNHEY, SVGAGI. The germline V and J ends were trimmed by 6 bases and 6 bases, with 8 bases remaining between them. The DNA of the CDR3 is TGTGCCAGCAGCCCAGGAAAGACCCAGTACTTC. Amino acids: CASSPGKTQYF.

This clone appeared once. The chain couples TRBV28 to TRBJ1-5, with unresolved D. Germline V gene lookup returns CDR1 MDHEN and CDR2 SYDVKM. The CDR3 consists of 13 residues. The V gene lost 3 bases and the J gene lost 3 bases, with 6 bases spanning the gap. The chain's CDR3 is CASSFGFNQPQHF. CDR3 nucleotides: TGTGCCAGCAGTTTTGGTTTCAATCAGCCCCAGCATTTT.

The V and J genes are TRBV6-5 and TRBJ1-5; no clear D gene. Germline-derived CDR1 and CDR2 are MNHEY and SVGAGI. This CDR3 contains 15 residues. Trimming left V 4 bases short and J 6 bases short, with 16 bases between. CDR3 sequence: CASSFKGIGVQPQHF. The CDR3 nucleotides are TGTGCCAGCAGTTTTAAAGGGATCGGGGTTCAGCCCCAGCATTTT.

The V gene is TRBV11-2, the J gene TRBJ2-3; TRBD2 aligns across 11 bases. This CDR3 spans 17 amino acids. Germline CDR1 SGHAT, CDR2 FQNNGV. Trimming at V came to 5 bases and at J to 6 bases, leaving 13 bases not matched to a gene. The CDR3 DNA is TGTGCCAGCAGCGCCCTTAGCGGGAGGGTCCCGGCGGATACGCAGTATTTT. Residues: CASSALSGRVPADTQYF.

The CDR3 reads CASRGLKPGPYQETQYF. The CDR3 DNA sequence: TGCGCCAGCAGAGGGCTTAAACCGGGGCCGTACCAAGAGACCCAGTACTTC. V and J are TRBV10-1 and TRBJ2-5; the D call may be TRBD1 or TRBD2 (5 bases each). From germline, CDR1 is WNHNN and CDR2 SYGVQD (reference sequence). V gave up 6 bases and J gave up 0 bases, with 20 bases separating them. The CDR3 sequence is 17 residues long.

As for this clone: The sample has other DNA sequences that encode this CDR3 too. The chain joins TRBV5-1 to TRBJ2-7, with D unresolved. The CDR3 extends over 14 amino acids. Looked up from germline, CDR1 is SGHRS and CDR2 is YFSETQ. The V and J ends lost 0 bases and 2 bases respectively, with 9 bases between them. The CDR3 is CASSLAGGTYEQYF. The CDR3 DNA sequence: TGCGCCAGCAGCTTGGCAGGTGGAACCTACGAGCAGTACTTC.

This clone appeared a single time. The V and J genes are TRBV4-1 and TRBJ2-2, with unresolved D. Between the trimmed V and J ends, which lost 0 bases and 5 bases, there was a span of 10 bases. CDR1 is MGHRA and CDR2 is YSYEKL in the germline V gene. This CDR3 is built from 15 residues. CDR3 protein: CASSQEALGTGELFF. Here the CDR3 DNA reads TGCGCCAGCAGCCAAGAAGCCCTAGGTACCGGGGAGCTGTTTTTT.

The genes are TRBV18 and TRBJ2-3; TRBD2 matches 7 bases. Germline V lookup: CDR1 KGHSH, CDR2 LQKENI. The V and J ends lost 6 bases and 2 bases, in that order; junction bases with no gene match: 8. The CDR3 spans 15 residues. CDR3 DNA sequence: TGTGCCAGCTCCGGAGATGGGACTATCACAGATACGCAGTATTTT. Protein sequence: CASSGDGTITDTQYF.

This chain links TRBV6-5 with TRBJ1-2, with D possibly TRBD1 on 6 matching bases. With 6 bases removed from V and 8 bases from J, the gap between germline ends came to 19 bases. The V gene's germline CDR1 is MNHEY and CDR2 SVGAGI. CDR3 size: 14 residues. The CDR3 nucleotides read TGTGCCAGCAGACCCGAGACAGGTCGTCGAGGCTACACCTTC. Amino acid sequence: CASRPETGRRGYTF.

The CDR3 DNA is TGTGCCAGTAGTTCCAGGGGTGGGGATTCCTACGAGCAGTACTTC. Protein sequence: CASSSRGGDSYEQYF. The chain links TRBV19 to TRBJ2-7; D is perhaps TRBD1 (6 bases). The CDR3 contains 15 residues. Germline loops: CDR1 LNHDA, CDR2 SQIVND (reference sequence). Trimming removed 5 bases at V and 1 base at J, with 15 bases between.

V gene TRBV28 combines with J gene TRBJ2-5; 7 positions agree with TRBD2. V shed 2 bases and J 1 base; nucleotides not matched to a gene: 7. CDR1 and CDR2 (germline): MDHEN, SYDVKM. This CDR3 is 16 amino acids long. The CDR3 loop is CASSLPASGTQETQYF. CDR3 DNA sequence: TGTGCCAGCAGTTTACCCGCTAGCGGAACCCAAGAGACCCAGTACTTC. Combining the CDR3 with reference TRBV28 and TRBJ2-5 gives the whole variable domain DVKVTQSSRYLVKRTGEKVFLECVQDMDHENMFWYRQDPGLGLRLIYFSYDVKMKEKGDIPEGYSVSREKKERFSLILESASTNQTSMYLCASSLPASGTQETQYFGPGTRLLVL.

This clone was detected once. The chain recombines TRBV28 with TRBJ2-1; possible D gene TRBD1, 6 bases. V lost 5 bases and J lost 9, with 23 bases in between. Germline V gene lookup returns CDR1 MDHEN and CDR2 SYDVKM. There are 16 residues in the CDR3. The CDR3 coding sequence is TGTGCCAGCAGTCTCCTTGGGACACCTCGGAGTGTTGAGCAGTTCTTC. This gives the protein CASSLLGTPRSVEQFF. The variable domain in full, with the rest retrieved from reference TRBV28 and TRBJ2-1, is DVKVTQSSRYLVKRTGEKVFLECVQDMDHENMFWYRQDPGLGLRLIYFSYDVKMKEKGDIPEGYSVSREKKERFSLILESASTNQTSMYLCASSLLGTPRSVEQFFGPGTRLTVL.

This clone was recorded only once. The chain carries TRBV9 and TRBJ2-1, with 10 bases aligning to TRBD2. Per germline, CDR1 SGDLS and CDR2 YYNGEE. Germline trimming cut 2 bases from V and 8 bases from J; bases unmatched to any gene: 4. The CDR3 is 14 amino acids. This CDR3 is CASSVGTSDHEQFF. Written as DNA, the CDR3 is TGTGCCAGCAGCGTGGGGACTAGCGACCATGAGCAGTTCTTC.